This T cell receptor (beta chain) was obtained from a study of beta chain features in type 1 diabetes. Whole-study results and caveats: People with Type 1 diabetes carried modestly yet significantly shorter TCRB CDR3s in all four CD4+ subsets.

The isolated RNA, all of it, was reverse transcribed, so expressed TCRB transcripts were what got sequenced. The read count averaged approximately 4 million across naive, central memory and regulatory T cell samples. TCRdb's copy holds only in-frame clones and misses some; the assay was immunoSEQ multiplex PCR. The profile shows 500,000 to 650,000 clones, around an eighth of them singletons. Averaging approximately 0.11 L, one heparinised blood draw came from each individual donor. The authors sorted CD4+ naive, central memory, regulatory and stem cell-like memory cells via CD45RO/CCR7/CD25/CD127/CD95/CD27. Turning to this clone: The antigen remains undetermined.

Trimming removed 5 bases from V and 5 bases from J, with 12 bases in between. Germline assignment: CDR1 SEHNR and CDR2 FQNEAQ (reference sequence). This CDR3 comprises 14 residues. This receptor was taken from a man aged 30-40 years with type 1 diabetes. This chain joins TRBV7-9 and TRBJ1-4; D is unresolved. The sequencing sample was made of naive CD4+ T cells from blood. The CDR3 loop reads CASSPQDGNEKLFF. Here the CDR3 DNA reads TGTGCCAGCAGCCCCCAGGACGGGAATGAAAAACTGTTTTTT.